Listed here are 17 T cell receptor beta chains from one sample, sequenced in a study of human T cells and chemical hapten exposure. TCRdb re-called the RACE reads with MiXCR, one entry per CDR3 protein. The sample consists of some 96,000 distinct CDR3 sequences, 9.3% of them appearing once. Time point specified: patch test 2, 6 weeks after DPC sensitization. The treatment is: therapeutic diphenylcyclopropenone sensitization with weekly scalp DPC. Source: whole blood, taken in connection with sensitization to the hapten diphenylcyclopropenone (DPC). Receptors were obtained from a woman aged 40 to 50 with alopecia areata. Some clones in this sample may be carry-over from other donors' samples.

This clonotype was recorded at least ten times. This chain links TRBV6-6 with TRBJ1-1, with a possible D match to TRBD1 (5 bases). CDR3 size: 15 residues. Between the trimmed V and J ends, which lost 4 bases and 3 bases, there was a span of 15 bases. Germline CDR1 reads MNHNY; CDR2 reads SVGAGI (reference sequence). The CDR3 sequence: CASSSTNRGYTEAFF. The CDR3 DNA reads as TGTGCCAGCAGTTCCACTAACCGGGGCTACACTGAAGCTTTCTTT.

CDR3 protein: CASSRGFEETQYF. The DNA for the CDR3 is TGTGCCAGCAGCCGAGGATTCGAAGAGACCCAGTACTTC. The genes are TRBV27 and TRBJ2-5; no definite D call. The germline V gene encodes CDR1 MNHEY and CDR2 SMNVEV (reference sequence). V lost 6 bases to trimming and J lost 3 bases, with 11 bases between them. The CDR3 loop spans 13 amino acids.

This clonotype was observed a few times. The DNA of the CDR3 is TGCGCCAGCAGCCAAGGACAAGTAGGGACAGACGGAAAACTGTTTTTT. Its translation: CASSQGQVGTDGKLFF. V is TRBV4-3 and J is TRBJ1-4, with TRBD1 matching over 7 bases. Germline V gene data show CDR1 as LGHNA and CDR2 as YSLEER. This CDR3 has 16 amino acids. V lost 1 base to trimming and J lost 10 bases; unmatched junction nucleotides: 12.

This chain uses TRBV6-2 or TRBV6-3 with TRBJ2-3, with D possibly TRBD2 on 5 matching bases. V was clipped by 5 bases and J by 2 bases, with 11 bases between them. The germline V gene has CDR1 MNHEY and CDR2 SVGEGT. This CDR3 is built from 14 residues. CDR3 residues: CASSSGQFTDTQYF. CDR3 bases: TGTGCCAGCAGTAGCGGCCAGTTCACAGATACGCAGTATTTT.

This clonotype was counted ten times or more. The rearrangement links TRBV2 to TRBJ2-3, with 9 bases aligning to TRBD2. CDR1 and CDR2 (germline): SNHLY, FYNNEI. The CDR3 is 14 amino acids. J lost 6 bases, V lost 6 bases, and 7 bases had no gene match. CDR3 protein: CASRTTSGADTQYF. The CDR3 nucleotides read TGTGCCAGCAGGACGACTAGCGGAGCGGATACGCAGTATTTT. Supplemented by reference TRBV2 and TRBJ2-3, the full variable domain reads EPEVTQTPSHQVTQMGQEVILRCVPISNHLYFYWYRQILGQKVEFLVSFYNNEISEKSEIFDDQFSVERPDGSNFTLKIRSTKLEDSAMYFCASRTTSGADTQYFGPGTRLTVL.

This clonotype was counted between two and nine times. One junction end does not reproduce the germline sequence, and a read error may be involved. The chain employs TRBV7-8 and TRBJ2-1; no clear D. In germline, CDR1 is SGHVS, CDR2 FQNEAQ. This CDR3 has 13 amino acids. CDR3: CVSSLEVNNEQFF. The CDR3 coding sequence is TGTGTCAGCAGCTTAGAGGTGAACAATGAGCAGTTCTTC.

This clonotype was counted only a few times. The CDR3 here is CASSTGLAGGTDTQYF. CDR3 nucleotides: TGTGCCAGCAGCACGGGACTAGCGGGAGGGACAGATACGCAGTATTTT. The rearrangement links TRBV7-2 to TRBJ2-3, with 16 bases that match TRBD2. The CDR3 extends over 16 amino acids. The germline V gene encodes CDR1 SGHTA and CDR2 FQGNSA. The V segment lost 5 bases and the J segment 3 bases; nucleotides outside the gene matches: 2. Looking up the rest from reference TRBV7-2 and TRBJ2-3 gives the full variable domain: GAGVSQSPSNKVTEKGKDVELRCDPISGHTALYWYRQSLGQGLEFLIYFQGNSAPDKSGLPSDRFSAERTGGSVSTLTIQRTQQEDSAVYLCASSTGLAGGTDTQYFGPGTRLTVL.

This CDR3 reads CASRKTVEETQYF. CDR3 DNA: TGTGCCAGCAGAAAGACGGTCGAAGAGACCCAGTACTTC. This chain connects TRBV27 to TRBJ2-5; unclear D gene. V was pared by 6 bases and J by 3 bases, with 11 bases between. The germline V gene encodes CDR1 MNHEY and CDR2 SMNVEV (reference sequence). The CDR3 has 13 amino acids.

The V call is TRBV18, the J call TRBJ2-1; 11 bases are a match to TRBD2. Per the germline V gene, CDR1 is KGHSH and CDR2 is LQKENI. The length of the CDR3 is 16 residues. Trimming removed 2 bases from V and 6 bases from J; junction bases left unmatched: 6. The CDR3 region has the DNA TGTGCCAGCTCACCATCCTTTAGCGGGAGGGGCAATGAGCAGTTCTTC. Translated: CASSPSFSGRGNEQFF.

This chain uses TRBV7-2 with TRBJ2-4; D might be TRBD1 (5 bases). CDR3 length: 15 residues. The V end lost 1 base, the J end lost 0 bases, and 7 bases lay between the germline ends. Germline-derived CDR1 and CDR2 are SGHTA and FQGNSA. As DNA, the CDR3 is TGTGCCAGCAGCTTAGTCAGGGAAGCCAAAAACATTCAGTACTTC. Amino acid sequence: CASSLVREAKNIQYF.

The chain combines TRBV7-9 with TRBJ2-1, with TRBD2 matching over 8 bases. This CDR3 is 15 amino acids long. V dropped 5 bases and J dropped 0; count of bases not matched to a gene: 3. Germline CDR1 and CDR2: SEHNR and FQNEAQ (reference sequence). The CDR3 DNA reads TGTGCCAGCAGCGCGAGCGGGAGCTCCTACAATGAGCAGTTCTTC. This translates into CASSASGSSYNEQFF.

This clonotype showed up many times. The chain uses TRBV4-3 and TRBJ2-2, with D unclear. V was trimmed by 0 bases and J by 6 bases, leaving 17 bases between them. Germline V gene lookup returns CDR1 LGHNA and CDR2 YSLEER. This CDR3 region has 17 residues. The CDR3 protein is CASSQDLPALFSGELFF. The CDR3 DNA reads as TGCGCCAGCAGCCAAGATCTGCCGGCGTTATTCTCCGGGGAGCTGTTTTTT.

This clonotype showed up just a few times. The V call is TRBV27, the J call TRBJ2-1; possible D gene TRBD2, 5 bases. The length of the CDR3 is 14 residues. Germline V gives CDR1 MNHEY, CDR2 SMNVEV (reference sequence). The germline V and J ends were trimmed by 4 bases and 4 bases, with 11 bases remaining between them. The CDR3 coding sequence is TGTGCCAGCAGTTCCAAAAGCGGTTACAATGAGCAGTTCTTC. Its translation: CASSSKSGYNEQFF.

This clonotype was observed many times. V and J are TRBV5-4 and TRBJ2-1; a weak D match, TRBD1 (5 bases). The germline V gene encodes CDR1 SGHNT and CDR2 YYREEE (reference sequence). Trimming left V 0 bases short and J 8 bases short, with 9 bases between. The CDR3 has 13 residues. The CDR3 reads CASSLERGDEQFF. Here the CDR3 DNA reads TGTGCCAGCAGCTTGGAAAGGGGCGATGAGCAGTTCTTC.

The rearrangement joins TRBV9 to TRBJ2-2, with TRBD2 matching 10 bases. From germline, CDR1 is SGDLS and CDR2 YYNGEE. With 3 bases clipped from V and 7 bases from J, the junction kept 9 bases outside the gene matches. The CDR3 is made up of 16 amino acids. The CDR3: CASSGQAGGHLGELFF. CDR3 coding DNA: TGTGCCAGCAGCGGTCAAGCGGGAGGGCATCTCGGGGAGCTGTTTTTT.

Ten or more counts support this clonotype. For the CDR3, the DNA is TGCAGCGTCGCCAAAGACACTAACACTGAAGCTTTCTTT. It translates to CSVAKDTNTEAFF. This chain connects TRBV29-1 to TRBJ1-1, with D unclear. Germline CDR1 SQVTM, CDR2 ANQGSEA. V dropped 6 bases and J dropped 2 bases, with 13 bases sitting between them. This CDR3 region has 13 residues.

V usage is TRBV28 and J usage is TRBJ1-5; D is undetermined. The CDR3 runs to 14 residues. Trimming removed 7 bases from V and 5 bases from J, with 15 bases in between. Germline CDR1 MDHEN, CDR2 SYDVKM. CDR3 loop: CASNRISTHQPQHF. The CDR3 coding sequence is TGTGCCAGCAACCGAATCTCGACCCATCAGCCCCAGCATTTT.